This is a list of T cell receptor beta chains from one sample in a study of T cell responses to AZD1222 COVID-19 vaccine. Profiled with immunoSEQ multiplex PCR; TCRdb holds only in-frame clones, not every one. The sample lists about 89,000 clones; just over 90% were seen once. The specimen was peripheral blood, collected 28 days after the second AZD1222 dose. The receptor set was obtained from an adult who received the AZD1222 COVID-19 vaccine. Both conserved end residues are part of each CDR3. The D gene is left open where the match is weak. Clone size is given for some rows only: seen once, a few or many times, or a class if the clone is expanded.

J	V	size	D	CDR3	DNA
TRBJ1-4	TRBV18	.	.	CASSPSLQNEKLFF	TGTGCCAGCTCACCGTCGCTGCAAAATGAAAAACTGTTTTTT
TRBJ2-5	TRBV2	.	.	CASSTPWGRGETQYF	TGTGCCAGCAGTACCCCCTGGGGGCGGGGAGAGACCCAGTACTTC
TRBJ1-6	TRBV6-5	.	.	CASSLYPSAPLHF	TGTGCCAGCAGTCTTTATCCGTCGGCACCCCTCCACTTT
TRBJ2-7	TRBV19	.	.	CASDPTGWNEQYF	TGTGCCAGCGACCCGACAGGATGGAACGAGCAGTACTTC
TRBJ1-5	TRBV5-8	.	.	CASSLVGGGDQPQHF	TGTGCCAGCAGCTTAGTGGGGGGAGGGGATCAGCCCCAGCATTTT
TRBJ1-2	TRBV29-1	once	TRBD1	CSVAGTGVGYTF	TGCAGCGTTGCCGGGACAGGGGTCGGCTACACCTTC
TRBJ2-2	TRBV11-3	.	TRBD2	CASSLGLAGGSTGELFF	TGTGCCAGCAGCTTAGGGCTAGCGGGAGGTAGCACCGGGGAGCTGTTTTTT
TRBJ2-1	TRBV24-1	.	TRBD1	CATSDSPGTGRSYNEQFF	TGTGCCACCAGTGACAGTCCCGGGACAGGGCGCTCCTACAATGAGCAGTTCTTC
TRBJ1-2	TRBV5-6	.	TRBD1	CASIADRGGGYTF	TGTGCCAGCATCGCGGACAGGGGAGGTGGCTACACCTTC
TRBJ1-3	TRBV9	.	TRBD1	CASSAGQGLSGNTIYF	TGTGCCAGCAGCGCGGGACAGGGGTTATCTGGAAACACCATATATTTT
TRBJ2-2	TRBV5-1	.	TRBD1	CASSRDRGTGELFF	TGCGCCAGCAGCCGGGACAGGGGAACCGGGGAGCTGTTTTTT
TRBJ2-7	TRBV6-2/TRBV6-3	.	TRBD2	CASSWTSVSYEQYF	TGTGCCAGCAGTTGGACTAGCGTCTCCTACGAGCAGTACTTC
TRBJ2-3	TRBV27	.	TRBD2	CASRETSSQSDTQYF	TGTGCCAGCCGCGAGACTAGCTCTCAATCGGATACGCAGTATTTT
TRBJ2-4	TRBV27	once	.	CASSPRIEDIQYF	TGTGCCAGCAGTCCCAGGATAGAAGACATTCAGTACTTC
TRBJ1-5	TRBV6-5	.	TRBD1	CASRVTGNQPQHF	TGTGCCAGCAGGGTGACAGGGAATCAGCCCCAGCATTTT
TRBJ2-3	TRBV14	.	.	CASSQETRLTDTQYF	TGTGCCAGCAGCCAAGAGACCCGGCTCACAGATACGCAGTATTTT
TRBJ1-1	TRBV6-1	.	TRBD1	CASSETGRTEAFF	TGTGCCAGCAGTGAGACAGGGAGGACTGAAGCTTTCTTT
TRBJ2-2	TRBV10-1	.	.	CASSEVNSAGELFF	TGCGCCAGCAGTGAAGTCAATAGCGCCGGGGAGCTGTTTTTT
TRBJ1-3	TRBV11-3	.	.	CASSDGGNTIYF	TGTGCCAGCAGCGACGGGGGAAACACCATATATTTT
TRBJ1-2	TRBV30	.	TRBD1	CAWYRDRVRANYGYTF	TGTGCCTGGTACAGGGACAGGGTGAGGGCAAACTATGGCTACACCTTC
TRBJ2-1	TRBV27	.	TRBD1	CASSPGTAYNEQFF	TGTGCCAGCAGCCCCGGGACAGCCTACAATGAGCAGTTCTTC
TRBJ1-2	TRBV5-4	once	TRBD1	CASSFGQEDGYTF	TGTGCCAGCAGCTTCGGACAGGAGGATGGCTACACCTTC
TRBJ1-1	TRBV5-1	.	.	CASSQGWGENGEAFF	TGCGCCAGCAGTCAAGGGTGGGGGGAGAATGGTGAAGCTTTCTTT
TRBJ1-2	TRBV29-1	.	.	CSVLPQTRYGYTF	TGCAGCGTCCTGCCTCAGACTAGATATGGCTACACCTTC
TRBJ2-6	TRBV5-6	.	.	CASSLYGANVLTF	TGTGCCAGCAGCTTGTATGGGGCCAACGTCCTGACTTTC